This T cell receptor (beta chain) is from a study of prognosis after radiotherapy for stage I lung cancer. Study context: A median of roughly seven months after radiotherapy, distant metastases were seen in a handful of patients, while no significant progression was shown by 15.

The CDR3 sequence is 14 residues long. With 6 bases clipped from V and 6 bases from J, the junction kept 8 bases outside the gene matches. Looked up from germline, CDR1 is SQVTM and CDR2 is ANQGSEA. This clonotype was observed many times. Genomic DNA was the source, and TCR beta CDR3 was amplified from it by two-round multiplex PCR. First-round PCR employed TRBV- and TRBJ-specific primers for each gene. TCRdb analysed the multiplex PCR reads with MiXCR anew, one entry per CDR3 protein. Of fewer than 25,000 distinct CDR3 sequences in the sample, roughly 40% were seen once. The receptor's source is a donor at least 50 years old with non-small cell lung cancer. Material: PBMCs, obtained before or after stereotactic body radiation therapy (not recorded which). The genes are TRBV29-1 and TRBJ1-4; 9 positions match TRBD1. In DNA, the CDR3 is TGCAGCGTCGAGGGGACAGGGAAGGATGAAAAACTGTTTTTT. It is translated as CSVEGTGKDEKLFF.